Sequencing of this TCR beta chain was carried out in a study of beta chain features in type 1 diabetes. With respect to this clone: The target antigen is unknown.

Purity exceeded 95% in all sorted populations. Notes on the study in general: People with Type 1 diabetes carried modestly yet significantly shorter TCRB CDR3s in all four CD4+ subsets.

Of the isolated RNA, all was reverse transcribed, and so the sequenced material was expressed TCRB transcripts. Sequenced by immunoSEQ multiplex PCR; TCRdb stores in-frame clones only, minus some. The sample shows roughly 730,000 clones, 13% of them seen only once. V lost 6 bases and J lost 0; bases outside the gene matches: 5. The CDR3 spans 15 residues. From germline, CDR1 is SGHTA and CDR2 FQGNSA. Sequenced sample: naive CD4+ T cells from blood. The clonotype was recovered from a man aged 18 to 30 with type 1 diabetes. The V gene is TRBV7-2, the J gene TRBJ2-1, with 7 bases lining up with TRBD1. CDR3 DNA sequence: TGTGCCAGCAGATCCAGGGGGAGCTCCTACAATGAGCAGTTCTTC. This encodes CASRSRGSSYNEQFF.